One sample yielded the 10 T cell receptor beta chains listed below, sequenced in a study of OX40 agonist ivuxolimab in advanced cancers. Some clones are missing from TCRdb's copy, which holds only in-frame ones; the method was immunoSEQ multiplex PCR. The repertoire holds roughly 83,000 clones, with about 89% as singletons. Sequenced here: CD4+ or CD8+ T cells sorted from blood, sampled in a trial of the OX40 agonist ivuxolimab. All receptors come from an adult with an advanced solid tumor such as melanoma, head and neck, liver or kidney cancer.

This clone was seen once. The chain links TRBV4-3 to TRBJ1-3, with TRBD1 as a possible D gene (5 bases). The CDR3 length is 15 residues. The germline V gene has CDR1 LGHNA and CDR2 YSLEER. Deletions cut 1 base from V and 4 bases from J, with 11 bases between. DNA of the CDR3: TGCGCCAGCAGCCAAGGCAGGGTAGGGGGAAACACCATATATTTT. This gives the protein CASSQGRVGGNTIYF.

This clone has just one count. The CDR3 DNA is TGTGCCATCAGCGGCACGGAAGGAAATGAAAAACTGTTTTTT. It codes for CAISGTEGNEKLFF. The chain combines TRBV10-3 with TRBJ1-4; D not resolved. There are 14 residues in the CDR3. Germline lookup yields CDR1 ENHRY and CDR2 SYGVKD. Trimming cost V 6 bases and J 5 bases, with 13 bases left between them.

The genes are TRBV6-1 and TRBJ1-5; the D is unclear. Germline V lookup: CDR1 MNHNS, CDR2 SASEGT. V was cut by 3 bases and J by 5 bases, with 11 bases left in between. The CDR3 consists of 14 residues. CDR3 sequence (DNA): TGTGCCAGCAGTGACGGAGACACCCATCAGCCCCAGCATTTT. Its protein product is CASSDGDTHQPQHF.

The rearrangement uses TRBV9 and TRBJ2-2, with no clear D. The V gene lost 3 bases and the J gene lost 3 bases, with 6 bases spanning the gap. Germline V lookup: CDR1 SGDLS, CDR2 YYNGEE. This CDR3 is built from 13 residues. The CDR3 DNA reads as TGTGCCAGCAGCGCCTCCCACACCGGGGAGCTGTTTTTT. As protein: CASSASHTGELFF.

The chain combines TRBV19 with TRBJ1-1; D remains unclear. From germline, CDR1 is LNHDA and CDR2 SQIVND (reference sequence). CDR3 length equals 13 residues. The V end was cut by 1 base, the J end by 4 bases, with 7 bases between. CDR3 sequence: CASSIVESTEAFF. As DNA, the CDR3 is TGTGCCAGTAGTATAGTTGAGAGCACTGAAGCTTTCTTT.

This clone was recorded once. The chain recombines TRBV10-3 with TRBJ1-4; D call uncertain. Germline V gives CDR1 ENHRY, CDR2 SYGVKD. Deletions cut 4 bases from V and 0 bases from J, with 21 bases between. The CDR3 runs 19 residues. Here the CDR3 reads CAISGAGLAGEATNEKLFF. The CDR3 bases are TGTGCCATCAGTGGTGCGGGGTTGGCGGGCGAGGCAACTAATGAAAAACTGTTTTTT.

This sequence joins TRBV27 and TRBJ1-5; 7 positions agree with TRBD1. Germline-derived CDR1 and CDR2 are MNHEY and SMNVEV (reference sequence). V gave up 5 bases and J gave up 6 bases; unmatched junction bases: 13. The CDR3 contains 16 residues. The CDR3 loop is CASSPSQGESGQPQHF. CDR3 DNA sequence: TGTGCCAGCAGTCCCTCCCAGGGGGAGTCGGGTCAGCCCCAGCATTTT.

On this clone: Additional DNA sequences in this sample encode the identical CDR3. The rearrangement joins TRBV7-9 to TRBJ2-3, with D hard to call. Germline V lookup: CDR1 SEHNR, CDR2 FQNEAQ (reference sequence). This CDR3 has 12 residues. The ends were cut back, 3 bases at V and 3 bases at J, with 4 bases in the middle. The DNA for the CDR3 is TGTGCCAGCAGCTTGGGAACAGATACGCAGTATTTT. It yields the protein CASSLGTDTQYF.

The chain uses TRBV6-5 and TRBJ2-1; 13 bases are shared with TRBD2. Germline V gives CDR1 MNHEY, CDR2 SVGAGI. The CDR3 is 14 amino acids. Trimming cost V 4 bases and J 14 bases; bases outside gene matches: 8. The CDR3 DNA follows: TGTGCCAGCAGTTTAGTTACTAGCGGGGGGGCTGAGTTCTTC. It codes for CASSLVTSGGAEFF.

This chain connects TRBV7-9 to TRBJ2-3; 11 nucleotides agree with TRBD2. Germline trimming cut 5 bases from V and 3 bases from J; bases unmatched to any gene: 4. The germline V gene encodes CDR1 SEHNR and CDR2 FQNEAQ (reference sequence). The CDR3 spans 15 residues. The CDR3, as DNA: TGTGCCAGCAGCGTTAGCGGGGGGGCGACAGATACGCAGTATTTT. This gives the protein CASSVSGGATDTQYF. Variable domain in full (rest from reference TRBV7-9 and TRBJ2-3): DTGVSQNPRHKITKRGQNVTFRCDPISEHNRLYWYRQTLGQGPEFLTYFQNEAQLEKSRLLSDRFSAERPKGSFSTLEIQRTEQGDSAMYLCASSVSGGATDTQYFGPGTRLTVL.